The present TCR beta chain was sequenced within a study of vaccination and CD4 T cells after COVID-19. Study-level background: Cultures that served as controls received a CEFX pool, an HIV-1 Nef pool, or no peptide.

Germline V CDR1 and CDR2: SEHNR, FQNEAQ (reference sequence). The CDR3 has 15 residues. Trimming pared 5 bases from V and 6 bases from J, leaving 19 bases between. Notes on this clonotype: Its antigen is not known.

The treatment: approximately 11-day PBMC culture with coronavirus spike peptide pools or control peptides (ViraFEST assay). In healthy vaccine recipients, nucleocapsid antibodies were negative before and after vaccination, showing no prior SARS-CoV-2 infection. Cultured CD4+ T-cell DNA underwent Oncomine TCR Beta short-read sequencing. MiXCR, run by TCRdb on the PCR reads, gives a single entry per CDR3 protein. The data contain roughly 18,000 distinct CDR3 sequences, just under 80% of them singletons. The rearrangement links TRBV7-9 to TRBJ1-1; D unclear. This material consisted of CD4+ T cells from blood, cultured in vitro, taken after SARS-CoV-2 vaccination. The source of this sequence is a human donor who received a COVID-19 vaccine. CDR3 sequence: CASSIGSVWAAEAFF. As DNA, the CDR3 is TGTGCCAGCAGCATTGGGTCCGTGTGGGCGGCTGAAGCTTTCTTT.